The 20 T cell receptor beta chains reported below all come from one sample, sequenced in a study of T cell therapy after organ transplantation. Generated by immunoSEQ multiplex PCR, the TCRdb table keeps only in-frame clones and is missing some. The top ten hold 3% to 3.5% of the sample, which has over 45,000 clones, about 95% seen once. No antigen is known for these receptors. The material sequenced was CD8+ T cells from blood, taken before autologous CMV-specific T cell therapy. The receptors shown here come from a human patient who had received a solid organ transplant and had CMV disease.

The rearrangement links TRBV2 to TRBJ1-4; perhaps TRBD1 as D (6 bases). The CDR3 sequence is 12 residues long. Germline lookup yields CDR1 SNHLY and CDR2 FYNNEI. V lost 7 bases and J lost 16, with 19 bases in between. The CDR3 region has the DNA TGTGCCAGCATTGGCCTGGAGGACAGCCCGTTTTTT. Amino acid sequence: CASIGLEDSPFF.

This chain uses TRBV19 with TRBJ2-2; TRBD1 is a possible D gene (6 bases). Germline values: CDR1 LNHDA, CDR2 SQIVND (reference sequence). Trimming took off 8 bases at V and 7 bases at J, with 17 bases between the two ends. This CDR3 contains 14 residues. CDR3 DNA sequence: TGTGCCAGTTTTTTTACAGGGATCCACGGGGAGCTGTTTTTT. Protein sequence: CASFFTGIHGELFF. The whole variable domain, filled in from reference TRBV19 and TRBJ2-2, reads DGGITQSPKYLFRKEGQNVTLSCEQNLNHDAMYWYRQDPGQGLRLIYYSQIVNDFQKGDIAEGYSVSREKKESFPLTVTSAQKNPTAFYLCASFFTGIHGELFFGEGSRLTVL.

A note on this clone: The same CDR3 arises from other DNA sequences in this sample as well. This chain joins TRBV7-2 and TRBJ2-7, with D unclear. The V and J ends lost 5 bases and 5 bases respectively, with 19 bases between them. This CDR3 spans 15 amino acids. Germline-derived CDR1 and CDR2 are SGHTA and FQGNSA. The CDR3 DNA reads TGTGCCAGCAGCACGAATCTGGCGGCGTCCCACGAGCAGTACTTC. This gives the protein CASSTNLAASHEQYF. Full variable domain (outside the CDR3, taken from reference TRBV7-2 and TRBJ2-7): GAGVSQSPSNKVTEKGKDVELRCDPISGHTALYWYRQSLGQGLEFLIYFQGNSAPDKSGLPSDRFSAERTGGSVSTLTIQRTQQEDSAVYLCASSTNLAASHEQYFGPGTRLTVT.

This chain joins TRBV19 and TRBJ2-3; 9 positions agree with TRBD2. The trim removed 2 bases at V and 6 bases at J, leaving 6 bases unmatched. In germline, CDR1 is LNHDA, CDR2 SQIVND (reference sequence). This CDR3 region has 15 residues. CDR3 region: CASSIPAGGSDTQYF. The CDR3 DNA sequence: TGTGCCAGTAGTATACCAGCGGGGGGTTCGGATACGCAGTATTTT.

This clone came up a few times. This sequence joins TRBV30 and TRBJ1-1; a possible D gene is TRBD1 (5 bases). Trimming shortened V by 3 bases and J by 0 bases, and 20 bases separated the two germline ends. The CDR3 covers 17 residues. From germline, CDR1 is GTSNPN and CDR2 SVGIG (reference sequence). CDR3 protein: CAWRAPLGGKLNTEAFF. The CDR3 region has the DNA TGTGCCTGGAGAGCTCCCCTCGGGGGGAAATTGAACACTGAAGCTTTCTTT.

This chain uses TRBV4-1 with TRBJ1-2; possibly TRBD1 for D (5 bases). The ends were cut back, 3 bases at V and 7 bases at J, with 15 bases in the middle. Per germline, CDR1 MGHRA and CDR2 YSYEKL. The CDR3 contains 14 residues. CDR3 residues: CASSHPPSGGGYTF. The CDR3, as DNA: TGCGCCAGCAGCCATCCCCCCTCCGGGGGTGGCTACACCTTC.

This chain joins TRBV6-5 and TRBJ2-2; possible D gene TRBD1, 6 bases. Germline V lookup: CDR1 MNHEY, CDR2 SVGAGI. Trimming left V 7 bases short and J 3 bases short, with 12 bases between. The CDR3 spans 14 residues. This chain's CDR3 is CASTHEGDTGELFF. Here the CDR3 DNA reads TGTGCCAGCACCCACGAGGGGGACACCGGGGAGCTGTTTTTT.

J is TRBJ2-7 and V is TRBV5-1; no definite D call. Trimming pared 0 bases from V and 0 bases from J, leaving 7 bases between. The CDR3 is 14 residues long. Germline V gives CDR1 SGHRS, CDR2 YFSETQ. The CDR3 region is CASSLAKHSYEQYF. The DNA of the CDR3 is TGCGCCAGCAGCTTGGCTAAACACTCCTACGAGCAGTACTTC.

The chain is built from TRBV2 and TRBJ2-6; 11 bases agree with TRBD1. The germline CDR1 and CDR2 sequences are SNHLY and FYNNEI. Losses at the gene ends were 2 bases for V and 3 bases for J; bases not matched to a gene: 6. The CDR3 has 18 amino acids. The CDR3 DNA reads TGTGCCAGCAGTGAATATGGGACAGGGGGTGGTGGGGCCAACGTCCTGACTTTC. Its translation: CASSEYGTGGGGANVLTF.

V gene TRBV7-9 combines with J gene TRBJ2-3; TRBD2 matches 9 bases. Germline assignment: CDR1 SEHNR and CDR2 FQNEAQ (reference sequence). The CDR3 covers 17 residues. The ends lost 5 bases at V and 6 bases at J; junction bases unmatched: 15. The CDR3 protein is CASSPWKVDAGGDTQYF. The CDR3 nucleotides are TGTGCCAGCAGCCCCTGGAAGGTTGATGCGGGAGGGGATACGCAGTATTTT.

The chain employs TRBV9 and TRBJ1-4; TRBD1 might be the D (5 bases). Germline lookup yields CDR1 SGDLS and CDR2 YYNGEE. The CDR3 covers 13 residues. Trimming removed 7 bases from V and 5 bases from J, with 12 bases in between. The CDR3 DNA is TGTGCCAGCGGACTGGGGCGGAATGAAAAACTGTTTTTT. Translated: CASGLGRNEKLFF.

The V call is TRBV27, the J call TRBJ2-7; unclear D gene. CDR3 size: 13 residues. Germline lookup yields CDR1 MNHEY and CDR2 SMNVEV (reference sequence). Trimming cost V 1 base and J 5 bases, with 9 bases left between them. The CDR3: CASSLLGEHEQYF. In DNA, the CDR3 is TGTGCCAGCAGTTTATTGGGTGAACACGAGCAGTACTTC.

This chain links TRBV6-4 with TRBJ2-2, with TRBD2 matching 8 bases. CDR3 length: 19 residues. J gave up 7 bases and V 3 bases, and 19 bases lay outside the gene matches. Germline V lookup: CDR1 MRHNA, CDR2 SNTAGT. CDR3 sequence: CASSEGVGAGAGLGGELFF. As DNA, the CDR3 is TGTGCCAGCAGTGAAGGAGTCGGAGCGGGAGCTGGTTTAGGCGGGGAGCTGTTTTTT.

V gene TRBV6-5 combines with J gene TRBJ2-7; tentative D call: TRBD1 (5 bases). Deletions cut 0 bases from V and 2 bases from J, with 8 bases between. The CDR3 runs to 14 residues. Germline V gene sequence: CDR1 MNHEY, CDR2 SVGAGI. This CDR3 reads CASSYSAGTYEQYF. For the CDR3, the DNA is TGTGCCAGCAGTTACTCAGCAGGGACCTACGAGCAGTACTTC.

The chain has TRBV7-9 and TRBJ2-1; 11 positions match TRBD2. CDR3 length: 18 residues. V lost 10 bases to trimming and J lost 3 bases; unmatched junction nucleotides: 17. The germline gives CDR1 SEHNR, CDR2 FQNEAQ (reference sequence). The CDR3 reads CATPKVPPTSGDYNEQFF. CDR3 coding DNA: TGTGCCACTCCAAAGGTCCCCCCGACTAGCGGGGACTACAATGAGCAGTTCTTC.

The chain has TRBV29-1 and TRBJ2-2; D unclear. The CDR3 covers 11 residues. CDR1 is SQVTM, CDR2 ANQGSEA, per germline. V was trimmed by 5 bases and J by 7 bases, leaving 8 bases between them. The CDR3 spells CSVSLGGELFF. DNA for the CDR3: TGCAGCGTTTCCCTAGGCGGGGAGCTGTTTTTT.

This chain connects TRBV14 to TRBJ1-1; no reliable D call. The CDR3 is 14 residues long. Per the germline V gene, CDR1 is SGHDN and CDR2 is FVKESK. The ends were cut back, 0 bases at V and 3 bases at J, with 8 bases in the middle. The CDR3 sequence: CASSQDAQYTEAFF. In DNA form, the CDR3 reads TGTGCCAGCAGCCAAGACGCACAGTACACTGAAGCTTTCTTT.

The V and J genes are TRBV27 and TRBJ2-1; the match to TRBD2 covers 13 bases. With V trimmed by 8 bases and J by 4 bases, 5 bases remained unmatched. This CDR3 has 15 residues. The V gene's germline CDR1 is MNHEY and CDR2 SMNVEV (reference sequence). The CDR3 DNA is TGTGCCAGCGCGACTAGCGGGGGGCTATACAATGAGCAGTTCTTC. As protein: CASATSGGLYNEQFF.

CDR3 in amino acids: CASSLMGRGHEQFF. The CDR3, as DNA: TGTGCCAGCAGCTTAATGGGCAGAGGCCATGAGCAGTTCTTC. V usage is TRBV7-3 and J usage is TRBJ2-1, with D hard to call. The CDR3 is 14 residues long. CDR1 is SGHTA and CDR2 is FQGTGA in the germline V gene. The ends were cut back, 1 base at V and 8 bases at J, with 12 bases in the middle.

The chain recombines TRBV7-9 with TRBJ1-5; D is possibly TRBD1 (6 bases). This CDR3 is 14 amino acids long. The V end lost 1 base, the J end lost 5 bases, and 9 bases lay between the germline ends. Germline loops: CDR1 SEHNR, CDR2 FQNEAQ (reference sequence). Written as DNA, the CDR3 is TGTGCCAGCAGCTTAGGCGACAGGTATCAGCCCCAGCATTTT. Its translation is CASSLGDRYQPQHF.